The 11 T cell receptor beta chains below all came from one sample that was sequenced in a study of PD-1 blockade in mismatch repair-deficient tumors. Sequenced by immunoSEQ multiplex PCR; TCRdb stores in-frame clones only, minus some. This sample yields 9,400 or so clones, of which about 90% are seen a single time; roughly 14% belongs to the top ten. Time point: roughly 11-day in vitro stimulation with candidate mutation-associated neoantigen peptide 1. No antigens are known for them. Specimen: cells cultured in vitro, collected from a patient treated with pembrolizumab. Receptors originate from an adult with mismatch repair-deficient cancer.

The V call is TRBV29-1, the J call TRBJ2-4; D uncertain. The V gene lost 7 bases and the J gene lost 0 bases, with 10 bases spanning the gap. Germline V gene sequence: CDR1 SQVTM, CDR2 ANQGSEA. The CDR3 runs 13 residues. As DNA, the CDR3 is TGCAGCGCTATGGACCTAGCCAAAAACATTCAGTACTTC. Translation gives CSAMDLAKNIQYF.

V usage is TRBV18 and J usage is TRBJ2-7; no definite D call. Germline CDR1 reads KGHSH; CDR2 reads LQKENI. V lost 2 bases and J 5 bases, leaving 1 base between the germline ends. The CDR3 is 10 residues long. CDR3 nucleotide sequence: TGTGCCAGCTCACCAAACGAGCAGTACTTC. Translating gives CASSPNEQYF.

J is TRBJ2-7 and V is TRBV2, with D hard to call. The V and J ends lost 4 bases and 3 bases respectively, with 1 base between them. This CDR3 is 10 amino acids long. The germline CDR1 and CDR2 sequences are SNHLY and FYNNEI. Here the CDR3 DNA reads TGTGCCAGCAGTGGCTACGAGCAGTACTTC. Protein sequence: CASSGYEQYF.

The V and J genes are TRBV15 and TRBJ2-3; a possible D gene is TRBD1 (8 bases). Trimming stripped 0 bases from V and 3 bases from J, with 13 bases between. This CDR3 is built from 16 residues. Germline CDR1 LNHNV, CDR2 YYDKDF (reference sequence). The CDR3: CATSRETGGGTDTQYF. CDR3 DNA: TGTGCCACCAGCAGAGAAACAGGGGGGGGAACAGATACGCAGTATTTT. The full variable domain, its missing parts supplied by reference TRBV15 and TRBJ2-3, is DAMVIQNPRYQVTQFGKPVTLSCSQTLNHNVMYWYQQKSSQAPKLLFHYYDKDFNNEADTPDNFQSRRPNTSFCFLDIRSPGLGDTAMYLCATSRETGGGTDTQYFGPGTRLTVL.

The CDR3 reads CASSAGTRLSYNEQFF. For the CDR3, the DNA is TGTGCCAGCAGCGCGGGGACACGACTATCCTACAATGAGCAGTTCTTC. The gene calls are TRBV9 and TRBJ2-1; tentatively, D is TRBD1 (6 bases). Trimming removed 3 bases from V and 1 base from J, with 14 bases in between. The CDR3 runs to 16 residues. From germline, CDR1 is SGDLS and CDR2 YYNGEE.

This clone was recorded a few times. This chain connects TRBV9 to TRBJ2-7, with 8 bases fitting TRBD1. V lost 4 bases, J lost 4 bases, and 10 bases stayed unmatched. In germline, CDR1 is SGDLS, CDR2 YYNGEE. The CDR3 is made up of 15 amino acids. The CDR3 DNA sequence: TGTGCCAGCAGCTCCTACGACAGGGGCCAGTACGAGCAGTACTTC. It yields the protein CASSSYDRGQYEQYF.

The gene calls are TRBV6-6 and TRBJ2-1; 8 nucleotides align to TRBD2. The CDR3 spans 15 residues. Germline V gives CDR1 MNHNY, CDR2 SVGAGI (reference sequence). Trimming cost V 2 bases and J 7 bases; bases outside gene matches: 7. CDR3 sequence (DNA): TGTGCCAGCAGTTACGAGGTAGCGGGAAAAAATGAGCAGTTCTTC. Amino acid sequence: CASSYEVAGKNEQFF.

The V call is TRBV5-1, the J call TRBJ2-1, with 11 bases matching TRBD2. The CDR3 has 15 amino acids. In germline, CDR1 is SGHRS, CDR2 YFSETQ. J lost 5 bases, V lost 2 bases, and 3 bases had no gene match. CDR3: CASSLGTSGNNEQFF. The CDR3 DNA follows: TGCGCCAGCAGCTTAGGGACTAGCGGTAACAATGAGCAGTTCTTC.

The chain's CDR3 is CASSSWGEGTDTQYF. The CDR3 coding sequence is TGTGCCAGCAGCTCGTGGGGGGAGGGCACAGATACGCAGTATTTT. V is TRBV7-3 and J is TRBJ2-3; D might be TRBD2 (6 bases). The V end was cut by 4 bases, the J end by 1 base, with 12 bases between. Per germline, CDR1 SGHTA and CDR2 FQGTGA. The CDR3 sequence is 15 residues long.

The genes are TRBV10-1 and TRBJ1-2; D ambiguous. The length of the CDR3 is 14 residues. CDR1 and CDR2 (germline): WNHNN, SYGVQD (reference sequence). Trimming took 3 bases from V and 3 from J, leaving 11 bases between them. This CDR3 is CASSEGWTDYGYTF. As DNA, the CDR3 is TGCGCCAGCAGTGAAGGTTGGACGGACTATGGCTACACCTTC.

The V and J genes are TRBV5-6 and TRBJ2-7; 8 bases fit TRBD1. The junction had 11 bases not matched to a gene; V was cut back by 4 bases and J by 5 bases. Germline values: CDR1 SGHDT, CDR2 YYEEEE. The CDR3 sequence is 15 residues long. CDR3 sequence (DNA): TGTGCCAGCAGCCCATCCTTGGACAGGGTCCACGAGCAGTACTTC. Its translation is CASSPSLDRVHEQYF.